This is a list of T cell receptor beta chains from one sample in a study of shared clonotypes between healthy human individuals. Clones were read by immunoSEQ multiplex PCR, and TCRdb kept only the in-frame ones, dropping some. Of about 480,000 clones in the sample, over 60% were seen once. The sample taken for sequencing was PBMCs. The receptors here all came from a woman between 35 and 50 years old in good health. Some clones in this sample may be carry-over from other donors' samples. CDR3s include the opening cysteine and the closing phenylalanine or tryptophan. Each record gives: clone size, J gene, D gene, V gene, CDR3 DNA, CDR3 protein. A D gene is named only where the DNA matches it firmly. Some rows have no size entry. The others give once, few or many, or a class for an expanded clone.

NA | TRBJ1-2 | NA | TRBV7-2 | TGTGCCAGCAGCTCCAGCTGGGGAAACTATGGCTACACCTTC | CASSSSWGNYGYTF
NA | TRBJ2-1 | TRBD2 | TRBV29-1 | TGCAGCGTTGTCGTAGCGGGAGCCCACAATGAGCAGTTCTTC | CSVVVAGAHNEQFF
NA | TRBJ2-1 | NA | TRBV19 | TGTGCCAGTAGTATCATATCGGGTCAGGGTGCCACCAATGAGCAGTTCTTC | CASSIISGQGATNEQFF
NA | TRBJ2-3 | TRBD2 | TRBV5-1 | TGCGCCAGCAGCCCCACGACTAGCGGAACTAGCACAGATACGCAGTATTTT | CASSPTTSGTSTDTQYF
many | TRBJ2-1 | TRBD2 | TRBV23-1 | TGCGCCAGCAGTCTGTGGACTAGCGGGGAGCAGTTCTTC | CASSLWTSGEQFF
NA | TRBJ1-4 | TRBD1 | TRBV7-3 | TGTGCCAGCAGCTTAACAGGGGGCGCATCTGAAAAACTGTTTTTT | CASSLTGGASEKLFF
NA | TRBJ2-7 | TRBD2 | TRBV7-2 | TGTGCCAGCAGCATACGACTAGCGGGAGGCGAGCAGTACTTC | CASSIRLAGGEQYF
few | TRBJ1-4 | TRBD1 | TRBV28 | TGTGCCAGCAGTAAGAGCGGGACAGGGCGGGAAAAACTGTTTTTT | CASSKSGTGREKLFF
NA | TRBJ1-1 | TRBD1 | TRBV5-1 | TGCGCCAGCAGCTTACAGGGGGCGAACACTGAAGCTTTCTTT | CASSLQGANTEAFF
once | TRBJ1-4 | TRBD1 | TRBV9 | TGTGCCAGCAGCTTAAACAGGGGAGGGGAAAAACTGTTTTTT | CASSLNRGGEKLFF
NA | TRBJ2-5 | NA | TRBV11-2 | TGTGCCAGCAGCATCTCCGGACAGCACCAAGAGACCCAGTACTTC | CASSISGQHQETQYF
NA | TRBJ2-1 | NA | TRBV27 | TGTGCCAGCAGTAGGACCTACAATGAGCAGTTCTTC | CASSRTYNEQFF
NA | TRBJ2-1 | TRBD2 | TRBV5-4 | TGTGCCAGCAGCTCGGGACTAGCGGGAGGGTTTGAGCAGTTCTTC | CASSSGLAGGFEQFF
once | TRBJ2-6 | NA | TRBV12-1 | TGTGCCAGCAGCTGGGACAGACTAAGCTCTGGGGCCAACGTCCTGACTTTC | CASSWDRLSSGANVLTF